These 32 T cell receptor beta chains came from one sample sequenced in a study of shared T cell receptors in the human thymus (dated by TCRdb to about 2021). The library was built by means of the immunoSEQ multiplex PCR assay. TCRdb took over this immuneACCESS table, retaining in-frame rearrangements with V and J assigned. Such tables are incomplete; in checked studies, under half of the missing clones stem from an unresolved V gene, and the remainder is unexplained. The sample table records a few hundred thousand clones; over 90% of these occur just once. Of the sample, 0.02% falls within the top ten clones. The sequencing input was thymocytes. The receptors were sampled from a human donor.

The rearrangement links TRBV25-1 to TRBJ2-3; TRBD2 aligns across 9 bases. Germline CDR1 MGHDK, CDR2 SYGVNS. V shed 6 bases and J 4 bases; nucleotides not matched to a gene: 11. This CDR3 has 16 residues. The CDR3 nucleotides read TGTGCCAGCAGCCGAGGGGCTAGCGGGACTGCAGATACGCAGTATTTT. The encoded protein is CASSRGASGTADTQYF.

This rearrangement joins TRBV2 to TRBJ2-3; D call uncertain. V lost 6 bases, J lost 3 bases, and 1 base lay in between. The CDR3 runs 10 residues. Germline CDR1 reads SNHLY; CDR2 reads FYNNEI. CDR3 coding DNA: TGTGCCAGCAGAACAGATACGCAGTATTTT. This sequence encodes CASRTDTQYF. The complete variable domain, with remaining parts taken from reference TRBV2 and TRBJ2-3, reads EPEVTQTPSHQVTQMGQEVILRCVPISNHLYFYWYRQILGQKVEFLVSFYNNEISEKSEIFDDQFSVERPDGSNFTLKIRSTKLEDSAMYFCASRTDTQYFGPGTRLTVL.

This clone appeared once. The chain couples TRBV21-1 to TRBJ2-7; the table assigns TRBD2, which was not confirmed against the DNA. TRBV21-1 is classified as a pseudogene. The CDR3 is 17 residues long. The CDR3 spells CASSKGCGREDPYEQYF. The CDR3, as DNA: TGTGCCAGCAGCAAAGGATGTGGGCGGGAGGACCCCTACGAGCAGTACTTC.

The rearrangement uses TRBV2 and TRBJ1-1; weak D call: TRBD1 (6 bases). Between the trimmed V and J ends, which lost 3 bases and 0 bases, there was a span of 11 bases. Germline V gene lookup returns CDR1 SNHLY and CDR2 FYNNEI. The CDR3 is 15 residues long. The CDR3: CASSDLKGVNTEAFF. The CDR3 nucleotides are TGTGCCAGCAGTGACCTCAAGGGGGTGAACACTGAAGCTTTCTTT.

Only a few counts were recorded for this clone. CDR3: CASSMGGNEQYF. CDR3 bases: TGTGCCAGCAGCATGGGCGGGAACGAGCAGTACTTC. The rearrangement uses TRBV13 and TRBJ2-7; D may be TRBD2 (6 bases). Per germline, CDR1 PRHDT and CDR2 FYEKMQ (reference sequence). V lost 5 bases and J 5 bases, leaving 10 bases between the germline ends. The CDR3 loop spans 12 amino acids.

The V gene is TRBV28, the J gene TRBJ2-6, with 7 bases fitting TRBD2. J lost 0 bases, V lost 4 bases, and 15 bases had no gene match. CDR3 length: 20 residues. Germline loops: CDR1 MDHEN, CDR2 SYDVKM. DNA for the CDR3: TGTGCCAGCAGTTATCAAAGGGCGAGCGGGAAAACCTCTGGGGCCAACGTCCTGACTTTC. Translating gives CASSYQRASGKTSGANVLTF.

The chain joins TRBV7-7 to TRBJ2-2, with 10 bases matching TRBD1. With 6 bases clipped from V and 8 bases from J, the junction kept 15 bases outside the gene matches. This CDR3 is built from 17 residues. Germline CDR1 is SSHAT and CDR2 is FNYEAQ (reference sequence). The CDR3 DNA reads TGTGCCAGCAGTTCCCGCCCGGGACAGGGGAGGACAGGGGAGCTGTTTTTT. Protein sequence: CASSSRPGQGRTGELFF.

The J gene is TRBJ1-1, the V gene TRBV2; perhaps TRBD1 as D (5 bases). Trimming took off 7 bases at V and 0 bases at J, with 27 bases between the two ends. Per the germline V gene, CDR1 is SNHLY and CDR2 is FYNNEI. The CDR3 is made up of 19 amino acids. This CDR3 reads CASTTAWGMTDSLNTEAFF. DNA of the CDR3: TGTGCCAGCACCACAGCGTGGGGAATGACTGACAGCCTGAACACTGAAGCTTTCTTT.

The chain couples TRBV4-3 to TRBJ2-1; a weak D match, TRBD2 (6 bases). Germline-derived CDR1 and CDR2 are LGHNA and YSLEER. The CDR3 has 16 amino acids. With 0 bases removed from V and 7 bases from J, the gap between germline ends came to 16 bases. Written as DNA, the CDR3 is TGCGCCAGCAGCCAAGAATTTTACGGGGGAAGGAATGAGCAGTTCTTC. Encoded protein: CASSQEFYGGRNEQFF.

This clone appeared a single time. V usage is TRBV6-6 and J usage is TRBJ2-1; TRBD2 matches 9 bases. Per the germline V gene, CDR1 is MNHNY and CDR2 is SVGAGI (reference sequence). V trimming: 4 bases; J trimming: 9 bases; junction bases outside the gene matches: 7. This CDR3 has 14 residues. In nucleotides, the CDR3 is TGTGCCAGCAGTTCTGCCGGGACTAGCAGTGAGCAGTTCTTC. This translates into CASSSAGTSSEQFF.

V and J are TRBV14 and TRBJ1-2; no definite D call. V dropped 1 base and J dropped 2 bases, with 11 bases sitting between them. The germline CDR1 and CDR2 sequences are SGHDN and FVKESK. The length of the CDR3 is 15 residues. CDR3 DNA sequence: TGTGCCAGCAGCCAAGGTCCTCGGGGAAACTATGGCTACACCTTC. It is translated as CASSQGPRGNYGYTF.

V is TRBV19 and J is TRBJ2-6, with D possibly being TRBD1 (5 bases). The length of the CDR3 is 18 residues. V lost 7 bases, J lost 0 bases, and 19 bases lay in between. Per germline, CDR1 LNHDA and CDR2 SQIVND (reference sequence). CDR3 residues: CASTRRMIQVSGANVLTF. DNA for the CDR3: TGTGCCAGTACCAGAAGAATGATACAGGTCTCTGGGGCCAACGTCCTGACTTTC.

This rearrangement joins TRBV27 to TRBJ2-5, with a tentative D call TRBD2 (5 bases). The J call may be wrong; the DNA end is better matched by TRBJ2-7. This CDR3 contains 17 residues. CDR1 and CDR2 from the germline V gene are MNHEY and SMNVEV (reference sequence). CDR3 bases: TGTGCCAGCAGTTTAGGAGGATGCCCCACCAGCTCCTACGAGCAGTACTTC. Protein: CASSLGGCPTSSYEQYF.

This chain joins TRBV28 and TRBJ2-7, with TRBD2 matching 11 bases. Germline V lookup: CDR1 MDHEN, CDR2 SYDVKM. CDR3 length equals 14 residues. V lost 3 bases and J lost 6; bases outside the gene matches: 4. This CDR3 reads CASSLTSGTSEQYF. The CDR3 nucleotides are TGTGCCAGCAGTTTGACTAGCGGGACTAGCGAGCAGTACTTC.

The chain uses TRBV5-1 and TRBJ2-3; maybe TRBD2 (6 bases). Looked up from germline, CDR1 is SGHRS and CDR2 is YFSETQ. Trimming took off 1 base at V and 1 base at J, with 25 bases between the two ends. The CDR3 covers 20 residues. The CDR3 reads CASSLTPPEIKQRGTDTQYF. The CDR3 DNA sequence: TGCGCCAGCAGCTTGACCCCCCCAGAGATTAAGCAGCGGGGCACAGATACGCAGTATTTT.

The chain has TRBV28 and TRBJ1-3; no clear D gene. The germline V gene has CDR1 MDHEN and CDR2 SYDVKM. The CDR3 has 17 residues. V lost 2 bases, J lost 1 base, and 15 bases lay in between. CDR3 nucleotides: TGTGCCAGCAGTTTAGGAAGAGGAGGAAGGTCTGGAAACACCATATATTTT. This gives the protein CASSLGRGGRSGNTIYF.

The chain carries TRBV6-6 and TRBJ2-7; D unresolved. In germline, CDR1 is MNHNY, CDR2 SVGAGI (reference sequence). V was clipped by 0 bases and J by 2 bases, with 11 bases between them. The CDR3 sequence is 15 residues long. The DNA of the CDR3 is TGTGCCAGCAGTTACTCGAAACTCCCAGCCTACGAGCAGTACTTC. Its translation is CASSYSKLPAYEQYF.

The CDR3 sequence is CASSLTGGTGELFF. In nucleotides, the CDR3 is TGTGCCAGCAGTTTGACAGGGGGCACCGGGGAGCTGTTTTTT. The gene calls are TRBV28 and TRBJ2-2; TRBD1 aligns across 9 bases. The germline V gene encodes CDR1 MDHEN and CDR2 SYDVKM. The CDR3 is 14 amino acids. With V trimmed by 3 bases and J by 4 bases, 0 bases remained unmatched. Full variable domain (remainder filled in from reference TRBV28 and TRBJ2-2): DVKVTQSSRYLVKRTGEKVFLECVQDMDHENMFWYRQDPGLGLRLIYFSYDVKMKEKGDIPEGYSVSREKKERFSLILESASTNQTSMYLCASSLTGGTGELFFGEGSRLTVL.

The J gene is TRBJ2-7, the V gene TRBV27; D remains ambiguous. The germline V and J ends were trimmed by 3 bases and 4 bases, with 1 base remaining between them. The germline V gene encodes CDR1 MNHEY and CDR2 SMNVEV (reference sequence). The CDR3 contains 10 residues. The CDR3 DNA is TGTGCCAGCAGTTTGTACGAGCAGTACTTC. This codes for CASSLYEQYF.

DNA for the CDR3: TGCGCCAGCAGCTTGGATAGCGGGGTCTCCTACAATGAGCAGTTCTTC. Translated, it gives CASSLDSGVSYNEQFF. The chain has TRBV5-1 and TRBJ2-1, with 8 positions matching TRBD2. The CDR3 extends over 16 amino acids. CDR1 and CDR2 from the germline V gene are SGHRS and YFSETQ. With V trimmed by 0 bases and J by 0 bases, 2 bases remained unmatched.

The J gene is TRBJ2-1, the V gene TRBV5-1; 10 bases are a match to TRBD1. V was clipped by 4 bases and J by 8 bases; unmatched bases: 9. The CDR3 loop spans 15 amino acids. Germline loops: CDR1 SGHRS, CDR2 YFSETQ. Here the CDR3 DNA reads TGCGCCAGCAGCCCTCCGGGACAGGGGACGGATGAGCAGTTCTTC. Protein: CASSPPGQGTDEQFF.

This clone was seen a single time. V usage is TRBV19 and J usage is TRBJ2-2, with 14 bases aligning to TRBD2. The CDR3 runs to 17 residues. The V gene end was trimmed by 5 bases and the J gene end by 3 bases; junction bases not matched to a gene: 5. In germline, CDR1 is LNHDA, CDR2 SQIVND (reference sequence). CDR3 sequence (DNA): TGTGCCAGTAGTGGGACTAGCGGGAGATGGGACACCGGGGAGCTGTTTTTT. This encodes CASSGTSGRWDTGELFF.

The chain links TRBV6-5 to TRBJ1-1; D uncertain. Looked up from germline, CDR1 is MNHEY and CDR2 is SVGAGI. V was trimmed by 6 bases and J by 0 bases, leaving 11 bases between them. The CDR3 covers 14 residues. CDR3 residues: CASRPLDMNTEAFF. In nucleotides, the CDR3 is TGTGCCAGCAGACCATTAGACATGAACACTGAAGCTTTCTTT.

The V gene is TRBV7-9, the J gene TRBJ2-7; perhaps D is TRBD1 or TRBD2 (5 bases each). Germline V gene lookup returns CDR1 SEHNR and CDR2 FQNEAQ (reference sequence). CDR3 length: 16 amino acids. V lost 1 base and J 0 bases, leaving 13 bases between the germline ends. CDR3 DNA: TGTGCCAGCAGCTTAGAAGGTTCCGGGGCCTCCTACGAGCAGTACTTC. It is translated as CASSLEGSGASYEQYF.

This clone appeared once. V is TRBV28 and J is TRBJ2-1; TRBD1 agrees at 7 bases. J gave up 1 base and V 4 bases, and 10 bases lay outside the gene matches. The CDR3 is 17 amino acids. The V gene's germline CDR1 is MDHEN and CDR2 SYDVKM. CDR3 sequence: CASSSYHRGISYNEQFF. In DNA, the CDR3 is TGTGCCAGCAGTTCGTATCACAGGGGTATATCCTACAATGAGCAGTTCTTC.

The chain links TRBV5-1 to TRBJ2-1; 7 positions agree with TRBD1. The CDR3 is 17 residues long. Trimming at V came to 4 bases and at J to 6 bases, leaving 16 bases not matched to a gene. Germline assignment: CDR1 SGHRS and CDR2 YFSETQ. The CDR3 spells CASSRGQKTFSGNEQFF. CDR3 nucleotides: TGCGCCAGCAGCAGGGGACAGAAGACTTTTTCAGGCAATGAGCAGTTCTTC.

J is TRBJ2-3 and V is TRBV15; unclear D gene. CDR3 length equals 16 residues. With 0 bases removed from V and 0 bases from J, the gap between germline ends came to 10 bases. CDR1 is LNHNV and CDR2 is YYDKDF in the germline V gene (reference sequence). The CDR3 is CATSRDPLGSTDTQYF. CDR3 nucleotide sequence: TGTGCCACCAGCAGAGATCCATTGGGGAGCACAGATACGCAGTATTTT.

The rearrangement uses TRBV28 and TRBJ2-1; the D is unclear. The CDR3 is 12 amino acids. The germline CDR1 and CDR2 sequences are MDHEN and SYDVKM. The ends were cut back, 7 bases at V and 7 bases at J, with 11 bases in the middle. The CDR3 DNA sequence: TGTGCCAGCAAAGCTGGTGGTAATGAGCAGTTCTTC. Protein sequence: CASKAGGNEQFF.

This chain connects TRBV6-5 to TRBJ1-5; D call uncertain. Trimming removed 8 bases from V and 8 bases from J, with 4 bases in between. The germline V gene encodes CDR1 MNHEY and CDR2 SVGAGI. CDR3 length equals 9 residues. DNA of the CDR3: TGTGCCAGCGGTAAGCCCCAGCATTTT. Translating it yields CASGKPQHF.

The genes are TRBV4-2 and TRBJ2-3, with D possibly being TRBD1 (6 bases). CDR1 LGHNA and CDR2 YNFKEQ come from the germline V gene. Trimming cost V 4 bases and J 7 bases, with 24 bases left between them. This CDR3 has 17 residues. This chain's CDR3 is CASSLPLGDTRRYTQYF. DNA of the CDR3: TGTGCCAGCAGCCTTCCCCTCGGGGACACCAGGCGGTATACGCAGTATTTT.

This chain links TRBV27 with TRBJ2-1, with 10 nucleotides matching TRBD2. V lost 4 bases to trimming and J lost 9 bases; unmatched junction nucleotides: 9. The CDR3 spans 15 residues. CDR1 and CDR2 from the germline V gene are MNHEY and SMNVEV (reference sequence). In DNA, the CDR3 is TGTGCCAGCAGTTATGGGGCTAGCGGGAGTTGTGAGCAGTTCTTC. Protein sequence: CASSYGASGSCEQFF.

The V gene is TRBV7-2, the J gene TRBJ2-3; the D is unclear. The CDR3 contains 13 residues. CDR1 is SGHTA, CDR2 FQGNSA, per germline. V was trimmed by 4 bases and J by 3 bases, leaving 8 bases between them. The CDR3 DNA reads TGTGCCAGCAGCTCAGTTGGTACAGATACGCAGTATTTT. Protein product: CASSSVGTDTQYF.